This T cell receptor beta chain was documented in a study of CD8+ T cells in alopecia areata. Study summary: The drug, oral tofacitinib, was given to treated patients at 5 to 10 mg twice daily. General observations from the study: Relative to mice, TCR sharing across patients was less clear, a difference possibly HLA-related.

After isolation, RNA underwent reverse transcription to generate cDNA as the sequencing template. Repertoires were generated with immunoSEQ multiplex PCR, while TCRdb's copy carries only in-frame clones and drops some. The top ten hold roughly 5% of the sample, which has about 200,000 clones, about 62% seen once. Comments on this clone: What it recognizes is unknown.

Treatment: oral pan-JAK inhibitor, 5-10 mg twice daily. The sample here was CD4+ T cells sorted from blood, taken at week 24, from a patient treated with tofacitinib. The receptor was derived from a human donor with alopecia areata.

CDR3 region: CASSVAGPAEQYF. The CDR3 DNA sequence: TGTGCCAGCAGTGTGGCGGGACCCGCCGAGCAGTACTTC. The rearrangement links TRBV25-1 to TRBJ2-7, with D perhaps TRBD2 (6 bases). The CDR3 extends over 13 amino acids. CDR1 is MGHDK and CDR2 is SYGVNS in the germline V gene. Trimming pared 4 bases from V and 6 bases from J, leaving 13 bases between.